This T cell receptor beta chain was profiled in a study of regulatory T cells in long-lasting Graves disease. There are many counts of this clonotype. Time point noted: newly diagnosed GD, antithyroid drugs for less than 3 months. PBMC RNA served as the TCR library source. Sequencing libraries for TCR beta were prepared with iRepertoire HTBI primers and Arm-PCR of CDR3 regions. TCRdb re-analysed the multiplex PCR reads in MiXCR, keeping a single row per CDR3 protein. This sample yields some 330,000 distinct CDR3 sequences, of which roughly 12% are seen a single time; under 20% belongs to the top ten. These sequences were also reported in another study, on T cells in Graves' hyperthyroidism and ophthalmopathy. From that study: When the TCR CDR3 underwent first-round RT-PCR, the HTBI primer set was used.

The material was peripheral blood mononuclear cells (PBMCs), obtained at new diagnosis, from a patient treated with antithyroid drugs. This receptor was obtained from a woman in her late teens or twenties with Graves disease.

The CDR3 loop reads CAISESIRAYEQYF. CDR3 DNA: TGTGCCATCAGTGAGTCGATCAGGGCCTACGAGCAGTACTTC. J is TRBJ2-7 and V is TRBV10-3; D might be TRBD1 (5 bases). Germline V lookup: CDR1 ENHRY, CDR2 SYGVKD. The CDR3 loop spans 14 amino acids. The V end lost 0 bases, the J end lost 2 bases, and 8 bases lay between the germline ends.